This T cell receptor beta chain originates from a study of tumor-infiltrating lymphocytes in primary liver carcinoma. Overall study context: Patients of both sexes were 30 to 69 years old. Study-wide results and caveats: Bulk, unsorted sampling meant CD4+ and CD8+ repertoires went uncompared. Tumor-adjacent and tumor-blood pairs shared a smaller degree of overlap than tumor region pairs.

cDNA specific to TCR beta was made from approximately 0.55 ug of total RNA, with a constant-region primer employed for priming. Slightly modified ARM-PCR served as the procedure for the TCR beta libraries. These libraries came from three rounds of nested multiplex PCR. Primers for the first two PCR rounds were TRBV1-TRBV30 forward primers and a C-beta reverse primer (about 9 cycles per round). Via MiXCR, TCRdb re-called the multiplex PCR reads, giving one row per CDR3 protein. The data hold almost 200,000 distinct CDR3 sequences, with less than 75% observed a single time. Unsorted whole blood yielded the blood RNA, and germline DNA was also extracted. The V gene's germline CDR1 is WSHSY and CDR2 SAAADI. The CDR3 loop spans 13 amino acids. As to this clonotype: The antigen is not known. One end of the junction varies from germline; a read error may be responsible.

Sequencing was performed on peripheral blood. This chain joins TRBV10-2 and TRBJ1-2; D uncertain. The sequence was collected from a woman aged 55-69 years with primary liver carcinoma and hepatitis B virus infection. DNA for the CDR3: TGCGCCAGCAATGAGTCGTCAGGTTTCGGGTACACCTTC. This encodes CASNESSGFGYTF.